These 8 T cell receptor beta chains were sequenced from one sample in a study of T cells after yellow fever vaccination. TCRdb analysed the 5' RACE reads with MiXCR anew, one entry per CDR3 protein. This table holds fewer than 650,000 distinct CDR3 sequences, 20% to 25% found once. Material: PBMCs, obtained 21 days after the first yellow fever vaccination. The receptors here all came from a man younger than 35 who received the YFV17D yellow fever vaccine.

This clonotype has a handful of counts. The genes are TRBV7-2 and TRBJ1-2; D not certain. Germline lookup yields CDR1 SGHTA and CDR2 FQGNSA. This CDR3 contains 16 residues. V was trimmed by 4 bases and J by 0 bases, leaving 15 bases between them. Here the CDR3 reads CASSSHSDGANYGYTF. CDR3 bases: TGTGCCAGCAGCTCCCATTCGGACGGAGCTAACTATGGCTACACCTTC.

The chain is built from TRBV7-9 and TRBJ2-5, with 8 bases that match TRBD2. V lost 4 bases, J lost 5 bases, and 9 bases stayed unmatched. CDR3 length: 15 residues. Germline V gene data show CDR1 as SEHNR and CDR2 as FQNEAQ (reference sequence). This CDR3 reads CASSSGLAAGETQYF. DNA of the CDR3: TGTGCCAGCAGCTCCGGACTAGCCGCTGGGGAGACCCAGTACTTC.

This clonotype has just a few counts. This sequence joins TRBV6-2 or TRBV6-3 and TRBJ1-2; weak D call: TRBD1 (6 bases). Germline lookup yields CDR1 MNHEY and CDR2 SVGEGT. The V end was cut by 5 bases, the J end by 2 bases, with 12 bases between. This CDR3 has 14 amino acids. The CDR3 is CASSPDGQNYGYTF. The CDR3 DNA is TGTGCCAGCAGTCCGGATGGACAGAACTATGGCTACACCTTC.

This chain connects TRBV5-4 to TRBJ2-3; 8 nucleotides align to TRBD1. This CDR3 region has 15 residues. V lost 3 bases to trimming and J lost 4 bases; unmatched junction nucleotides: 7. Germline assignment: CDR1 SGHNT and CDR2 YYREEE (reference sequence). Here the CDR3 DNA reads TGTGCCAGCAGCTCCAAGGACAGGGCGCCAGATACGCAGTATTTT. Residues: CASSSKDRAPDTQYF.

This clonotype turned up a few times. The chain recombines TRBV7-2 with TRBJ2-7, with 8 positions matching TRBD1. The CDR3 spans 15 residues. Per germline, CDR1 SGHTA and CDR2 FQGNSA. Unmatched junction bases numbered 11, after V lost 5 bases and J lost 5 bases. DNA of the CDR3: TGTGCCAGCAGCCCACCGGGACAGGTCATCCACGAGCAGTACTTC. It encodes CASSPPGQVIHEQYF.

The V call is TRBV18, the J call TRBJ2-7; 9 nucleotides align to TRBD2. The CDR3 length is 15 residues. CDR1 and CDR2 (germline): KGHSH, LQKENI. J was trimmed by 3 bases and V by 0 bases; bases with no gene match: 3. CDR3: CASSPPSGGFYEQYV. The DNA of the CDR3 is TGTGCCAGCTCACCACCAAGCGGGGGGTTCTACGAGCAGTACGTC.

This clonotype was counted only a few times. The chain links TRBV2 to TRBJ2-7; 8 bases map to TRBD2. The CDR3 is 12 residues long. V was pared by 7 bases and J by 6 bases, with 5 bases of the junction left unmatched. CDR1 is SNHLY, CDR2 FYNNEI, per germline. The DNA of the CDR3 is TGTGCCAGCATCCGGCGGGGGGTCGAGCAGTACTTC. The encoded protein is CASIRRGVEQYF.

This clonotype was counted only a few times. This sequence joins TRBV27 and TRBJ1-6, with D perhaps matching TRBD1 (6 bases). Germline V gene data show CDR1 as MNHEY and CDR2 as SMNVEV (reference sequence). The CDR3 runs to 14 residues. V was trimmed by 8 bases and J by 10 bases, leaving 18 bases between them. The CDR3 sequence is CASHGGNTGSPLHF. CDR3 in DNA: TGTGCCAGCCACGGGGGGAATACAGGGTCACCCCTCCACTTT.